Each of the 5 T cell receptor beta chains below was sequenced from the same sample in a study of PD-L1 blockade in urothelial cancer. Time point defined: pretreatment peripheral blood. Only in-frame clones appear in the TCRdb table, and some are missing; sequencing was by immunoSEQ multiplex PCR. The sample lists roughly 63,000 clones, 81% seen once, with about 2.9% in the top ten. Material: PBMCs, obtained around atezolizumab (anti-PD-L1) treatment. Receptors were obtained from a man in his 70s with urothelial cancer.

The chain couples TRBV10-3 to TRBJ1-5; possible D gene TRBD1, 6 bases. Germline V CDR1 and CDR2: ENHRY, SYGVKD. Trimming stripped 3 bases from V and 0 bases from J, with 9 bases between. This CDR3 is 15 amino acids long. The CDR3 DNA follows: TGTGCCATCAGTGATGGGGGCAATAGCAATCAGCCCCAGCATTTT. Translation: CAISDGGNSNQPQHF.

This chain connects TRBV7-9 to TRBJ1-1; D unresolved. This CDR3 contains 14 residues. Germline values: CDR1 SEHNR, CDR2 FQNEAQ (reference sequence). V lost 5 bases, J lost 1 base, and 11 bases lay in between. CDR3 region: CASSRDTRNTEAFF. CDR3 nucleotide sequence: TGTGCCAGCAGCCGCGACACTAGGAACACTGAAGCTTTCTTT. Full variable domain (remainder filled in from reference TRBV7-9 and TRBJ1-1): DTGVSQNPRHKITKRGQNVTFRCDPISEHNRLYWYRQTLGQGPEFLTYFQNEAQLEKSRLLSDRFSAERPKGSFSTLEIQRTEQGDSAMYLCASSRDTRNTEAFFGQGTRLTVV.

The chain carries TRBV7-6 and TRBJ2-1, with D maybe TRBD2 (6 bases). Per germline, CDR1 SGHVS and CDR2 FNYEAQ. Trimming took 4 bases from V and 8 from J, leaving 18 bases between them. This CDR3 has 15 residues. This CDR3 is CASSSSVLARDEQFF. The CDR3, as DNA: TGTGCCAGCAGCTCTTCCGTGCTAGCGCGCGATGAGCAGTTCTTC.

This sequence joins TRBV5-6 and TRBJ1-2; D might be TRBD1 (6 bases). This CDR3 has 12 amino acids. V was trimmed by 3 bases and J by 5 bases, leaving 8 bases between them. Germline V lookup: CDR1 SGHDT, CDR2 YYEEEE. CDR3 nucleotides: TGTGCCAGCAGCTACGGACAGTATGGCTACACCTTC. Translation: CASSYGQYGYTF.

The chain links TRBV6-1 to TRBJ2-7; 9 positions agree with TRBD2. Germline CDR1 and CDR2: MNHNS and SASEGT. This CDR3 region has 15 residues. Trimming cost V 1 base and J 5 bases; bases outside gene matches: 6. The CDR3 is CASSEGAGGIHEQYF. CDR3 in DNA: TGTGCCAGCAGTGAAGGAGCGGGAGGAATCCACGAGCAGTACTTC.